These T cell receptor beta chains were read from a single sample in a study of blood T cell repertoires in COVID-19. The method was immunoSEQ multiplex PCR; TCRdb's version includes in-frame clones alone and lacks a portion of them. The table has tens of thousands of clones, approximately 85% seen once. The sequencing input was peripheral blood. Receptor source: a human donor in a cohort sampled during active COVID-19. CDR3s include the opening cysteine and the closing phenylalanine or tryptophan. The order of the fields is clone size, CDR3 length, V gene, J gene, D gene, CDR3 protein, CDR3 DNA. A D gene is named only where the DNA matches it firmly. Size is stated for part of the rows, as once, few or many counts, or as a class when the clone is expanded.

-	15	TRBV10-1	TRBJ2-5	TRBD2	CASSPLAGGPETQYF	TGCGCCAGCAGTCCTTTAGCGGGAGGCCCGGAGACCCAGTACTTC
-	14	TRBV19	TRBJ2-7	TRBD1	CASRAGTGTYEQYF	TGTGCCAGTAGGGCCGGGACAGGGACCTACGAGCAGTACTTC
once	15	TRBV5-8	TRBJ2-1	TRBD1	CASSLPGQGLNRQFF	TGTGCCAGCAGCTTACCGGGACAGGGGCTTAATCGGCAGTTCTTC
-	16	TRBV30	TRBJ2-2	TRBD1	CAWRDTGTGNTGELFF	TGTGCCTGGAGGGACACCGGGACAGGGAACACCGGGGAGCTGTTTTTT
once	13	TRBV7-2	TRBJ1-2	-	CASSLGIQTGYTF	TGTGCCAGCAGCTTGGGCATACAGACCGGCTACACCTTC
-	18	TRBV5-1	TRBJ2-3	TRBD2	CASSSESSAGGSTDTQYF	TGCGCCAGCAGCTCAGAGTCCTCAGCGGGAGGCTCTACAGATACGCAGTATTTT
-	15	TRBV10-3	TRBJ2-2	-	CAISGTGAGTGELFF	TGTGCCATCAGTGGTACAGGGGCGGGAACCGGGGAGCTGTTTTTT
-	16	TRBV18	TRBJ1-1	TRBD1	CASSPRTGGENTEAFF	TGTGCCAGCTCACCCAGGACAGGGGGCGAGAACACTGAAGCTTTCTTT
-	21	TRBV4-1	TRBJ1-2	TRBD1	CASSQRTPGQRPGLANYGYTF	TGCGCCAGCAGCCAACGGACCCCGGGACAGAGACCGGGGTTAGCTAACTATGGCTACACCTTC
-	16	TRBV30	TRBJ2-3	TRBD2	CAWSEGLAGYTDTQYF	TGTGCCTGGAGTGAGGGGTTAGCGGGGTACACAGATACGCAGTATTTT
-	13	TRBV7-2	TRBJ2-7	-	CASSSDFAMEQYF	TGTGCCAGCAGCTCGGACTTCGCTATGGAGCAGTACTTC
-	15	TRBV7-9	TRBJ1-1	-	CASSLFQAMNTEAFF	TGTGCCAGCAGCTTATTCCAGGCAATGAACACTGAAGCTTTCTTT
-	12	TRBV18	TRBJ1-2	-	CASSHQVFGYTF	TGTGCCAGCTCCCACCAGGTATTTGGCTACACCTTC
few	18	TRBV13	TRBJ2-3	TRBD2	CATSLPGTRGGGTDTQYF	TGTGCCACCAGCTTACCGGGCACTCGCGGGGGGGGCACAGATACGCAGTATTTT
medium-sized	15	TRBV7-9	TRBJ1-2	-	CASSLVAAPLYGYTF	TGTGCCAGCAGCTTAGTGGCGGCGCCCCTATATGGCTACACCTTC
-	15	TRBV18	TRBJ2-7	TRBD2	CASSPTSGSFNEQYF	TGTGCCAGCTCACCAACGAGCGGGAGTTTTAACGAGCAGTACTTC
-	15	TRBV10-3	TRBJ2-5	TRBD2	CAISEFNSGRETQYF	TGTGCCATCAGTGAGTTTAATAGCGGGAGAGAGACCCAGTACTTC
few	16	TRBV5-1	TRBJ2-3	TRBD2	CASSPGSGGRRDTQYF	TGCGCCAGCAGCCCGGGGAGCGGGGGACGTCGTGATACGCAGTATTTT
-	14	TRBV5-5	TRBJ1-2	-	CASSWGLPAYGYTF	TGTGCCAGCAGCTGGGGACTTCCAGCCTATGGCTACACCTTC
-	17	TRBV11-2	TRBJ2-5	-	CASSPPGTPGVRETQYF	TGTGCCAGCAGCCCCCCGGGTACCCCAGGGGTAAGAGAGACCCAGTACTTC
-	16	TRBV7-9	TRBJ1-1	-	CASSYSRAVRGTEAFF	TGTGCCAGCAGCTATAGTCGGGCCGTAAGGGGCACTGAAGCTTTCTTT
-	15	TRBV7-2	TRBJ1-5	TRBD1	CASSLGGQGNQPQHF	TGTGCCAGCAGCTTAGGGGGACAGGGCAATCAGCCCCAGCATTTT
-	14	TRBV7-2	TRBJ1-5	-	CASSNVRSNQPQHF	TGTGCCAGCAGCAACGTGAGGTCCAATCAGCCCCAGCATTTT
-	13	TRBV11-3	TRBJ2-1	-	CASSSGVPNEQFF	TGTGCCAGCAGCTCCGGAGTTCCCAATGAGCAGTTCTTC
-	14	TRBV10-3	TRBJ2-2	TRBD1	CAIEGASLTGELFF	TGTGCCATCGAGGGGGCAAGTCTGACCGGGGAGCTGTTTTTT
-	15	TRBV6-5	TRBJ2-7	TRBD1	CASSSQRTGDYEQYF	TGTGCCAGCAGTTCCCAAAGGACAGGGGACTACGAGCAGTACTTC
-	14	TRBV5-1	TRBJ2-7	-	CASSSTGNNYEQYF	TGCGCCAGCAGCTCGACCGGGAACAACTACGAGCAGTACTTC
-	12	TRBV12-3/TRBV12-4	TRBJ2-1	TRBD1	CASSPRDRLWVF	TGTGCCAGCAGTCCCCGGGACAGGCTTTGGGTCTTC